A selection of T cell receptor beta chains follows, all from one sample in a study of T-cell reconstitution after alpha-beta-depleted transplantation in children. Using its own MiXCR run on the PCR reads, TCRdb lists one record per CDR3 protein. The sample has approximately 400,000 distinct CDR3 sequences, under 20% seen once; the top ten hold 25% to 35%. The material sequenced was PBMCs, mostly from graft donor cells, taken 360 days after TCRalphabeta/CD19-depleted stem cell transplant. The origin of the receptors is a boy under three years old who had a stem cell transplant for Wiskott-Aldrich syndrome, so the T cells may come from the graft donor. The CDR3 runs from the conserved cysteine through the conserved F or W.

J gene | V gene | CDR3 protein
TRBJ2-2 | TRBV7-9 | CASSFQGLAGGTGELFF
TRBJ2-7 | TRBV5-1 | CASSHGKGISTLYEQYF
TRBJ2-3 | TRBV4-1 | CASSWDRVSIDTQYF
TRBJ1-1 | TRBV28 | CASSTTGRNTEAFF
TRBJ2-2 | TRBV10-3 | CAISPGLAEFWDTGELFF
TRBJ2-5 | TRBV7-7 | CASSINTGRETQYF
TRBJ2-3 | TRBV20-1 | CSAGGPAVSTDTQYF
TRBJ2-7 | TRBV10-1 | CASSRDRVPENGKTLGYEQYF
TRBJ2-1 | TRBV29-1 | CSVSLRADNEQFF
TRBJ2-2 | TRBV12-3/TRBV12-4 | CASSFPGVAGKELFF
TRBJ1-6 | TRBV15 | CATSRAEDQFGPASYNSPLHF
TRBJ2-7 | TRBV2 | CASNGAGTYEQYF
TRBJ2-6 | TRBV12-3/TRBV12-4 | CASSSELSPKAGANVLTF
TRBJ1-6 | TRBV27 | CASGRDRGVSPLHF
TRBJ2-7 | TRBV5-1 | CASSLSRWLGRGSYEQYF
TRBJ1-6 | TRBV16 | CASSQSAGDYSPLHF
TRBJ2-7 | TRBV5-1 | CASSLRPPGEQYF
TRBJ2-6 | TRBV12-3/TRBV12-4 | CASSLAPGGGSGANVLTF
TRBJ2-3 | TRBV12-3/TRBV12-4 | CASRFGGVRTDTQYF
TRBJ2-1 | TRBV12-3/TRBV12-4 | CASSLPSPEGLYNEQFF
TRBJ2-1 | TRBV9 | CASSVDTTSGRYNEQFF
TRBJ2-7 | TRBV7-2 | CASSPVSGNYEQYF
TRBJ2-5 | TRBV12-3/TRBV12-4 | CASSSGGAGGKTQYF
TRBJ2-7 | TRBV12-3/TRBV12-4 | CASSSTGASEQYF
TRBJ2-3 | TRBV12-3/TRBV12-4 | CASSLGAAFTDTQYF
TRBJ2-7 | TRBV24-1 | CATSDLSPGGIYEQYF
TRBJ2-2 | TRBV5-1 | CASSHGRGPNTGELFF
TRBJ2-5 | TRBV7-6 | CASRSGGLQETQYF
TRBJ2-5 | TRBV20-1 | CSATSGSRAKETQYF
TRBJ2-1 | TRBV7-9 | CASSLRGLDAYNEQFF